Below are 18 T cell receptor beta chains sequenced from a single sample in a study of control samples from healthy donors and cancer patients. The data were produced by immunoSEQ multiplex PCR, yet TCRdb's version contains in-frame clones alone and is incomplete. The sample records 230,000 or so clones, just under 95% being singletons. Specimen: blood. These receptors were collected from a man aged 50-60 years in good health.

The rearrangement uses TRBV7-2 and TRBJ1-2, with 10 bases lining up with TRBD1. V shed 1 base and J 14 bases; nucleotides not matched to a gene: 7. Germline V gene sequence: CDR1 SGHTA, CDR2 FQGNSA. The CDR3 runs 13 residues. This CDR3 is CASSLGGTGAYTF. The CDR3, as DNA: TGTGCCAGCAGCTTAGGCGGGACAGGGGCTTATACCTTC.

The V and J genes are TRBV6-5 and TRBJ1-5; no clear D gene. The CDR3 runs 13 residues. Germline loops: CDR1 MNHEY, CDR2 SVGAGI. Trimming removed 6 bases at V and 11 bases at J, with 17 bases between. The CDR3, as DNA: TGTGCCAGCAGCCCGAAGATAGGTGTGACCCAGCATTTT. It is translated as CASSPKIGVTQHF.

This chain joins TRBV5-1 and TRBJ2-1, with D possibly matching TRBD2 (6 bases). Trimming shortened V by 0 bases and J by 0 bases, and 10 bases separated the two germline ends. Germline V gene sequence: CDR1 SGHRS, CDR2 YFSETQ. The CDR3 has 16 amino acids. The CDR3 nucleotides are TGCGCCAGCAGCTTGGGAGGCGGGATCTCCTACAATGAGCAGTTCTTC. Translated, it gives CASSLGGGISYNEQFF.

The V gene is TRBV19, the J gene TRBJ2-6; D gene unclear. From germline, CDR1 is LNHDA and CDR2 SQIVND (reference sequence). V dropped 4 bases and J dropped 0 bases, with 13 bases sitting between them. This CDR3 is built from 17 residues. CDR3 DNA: TGTGCCAGTAGTACGCTGGGTCTGAGCTCTGGGGCCAACGTCCTGACTTTC. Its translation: CASSTLGLSSGANVLTF.

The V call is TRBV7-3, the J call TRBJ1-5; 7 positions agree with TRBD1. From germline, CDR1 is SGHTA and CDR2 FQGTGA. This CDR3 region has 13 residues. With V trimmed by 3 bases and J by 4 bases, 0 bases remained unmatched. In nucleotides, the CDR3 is TGTGCCAGCAGCTTGGGACAGAATCAGCCCCAGCATTTT. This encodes CASSLGQNQPQHF.

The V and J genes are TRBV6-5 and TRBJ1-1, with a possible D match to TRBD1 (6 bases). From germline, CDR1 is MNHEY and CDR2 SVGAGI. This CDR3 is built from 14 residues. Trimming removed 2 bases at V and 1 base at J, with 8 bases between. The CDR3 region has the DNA TGTGCCAGCAGTTACGGGGGGGCGAACACTGAAGCTTTCTTT. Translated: CASSYGGANTEAFF.

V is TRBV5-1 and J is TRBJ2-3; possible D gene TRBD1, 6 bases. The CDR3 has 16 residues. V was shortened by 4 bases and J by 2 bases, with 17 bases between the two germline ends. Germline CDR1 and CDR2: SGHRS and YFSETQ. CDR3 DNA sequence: TGCGCCAGCAGCCCAGGGGTAGCCCCCCCCACAGATACGCAGTATTTT. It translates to CASSPGVAPPTDTQYF.

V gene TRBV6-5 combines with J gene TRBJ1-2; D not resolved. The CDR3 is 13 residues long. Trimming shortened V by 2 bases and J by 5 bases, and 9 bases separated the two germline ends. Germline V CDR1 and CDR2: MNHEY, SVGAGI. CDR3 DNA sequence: TGTGCCAGCAGTTACACAACGACTTATGGCTACACCTTC. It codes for CASSYTTTYGYTF.

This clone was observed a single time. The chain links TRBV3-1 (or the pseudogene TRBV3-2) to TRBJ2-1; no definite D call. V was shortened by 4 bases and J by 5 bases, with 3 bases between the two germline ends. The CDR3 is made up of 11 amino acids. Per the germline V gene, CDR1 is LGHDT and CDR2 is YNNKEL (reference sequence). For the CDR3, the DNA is TGTGCCAGCAGCCGGAACAATGAGCAGTTCTTC. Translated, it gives CASSRNNEQFF.

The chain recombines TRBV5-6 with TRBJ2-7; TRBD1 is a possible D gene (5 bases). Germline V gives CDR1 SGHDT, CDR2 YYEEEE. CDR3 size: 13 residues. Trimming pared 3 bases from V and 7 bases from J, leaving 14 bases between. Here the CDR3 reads CASSSSGMSEQYV. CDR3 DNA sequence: TGTGCCAGCAGCTCGTCAGGGATGAGTGAGCAGTACGTC.

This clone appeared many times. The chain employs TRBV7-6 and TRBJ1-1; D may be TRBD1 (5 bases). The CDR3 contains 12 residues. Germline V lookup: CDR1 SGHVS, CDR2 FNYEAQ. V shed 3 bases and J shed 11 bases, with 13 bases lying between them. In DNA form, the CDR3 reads TGTGCCAGCAGCTTTGGGGGGGGTCCGGCTTTCTTT. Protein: CASSFGGGPAFF.

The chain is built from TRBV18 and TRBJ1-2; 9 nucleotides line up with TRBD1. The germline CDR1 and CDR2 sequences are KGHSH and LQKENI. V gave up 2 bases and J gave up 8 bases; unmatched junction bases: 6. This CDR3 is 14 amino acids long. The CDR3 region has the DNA TGTGCCAGCTCACCAGGGACAGGGACCCAAGGCTACACCTTC. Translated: CASSPGTGTQGYTF. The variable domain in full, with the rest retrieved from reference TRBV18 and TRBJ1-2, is NAGVMQNPRHLVRRRGQEARLRCSPMKGHSHVYWYRQLPEEGLKFMVYLQKENIIDESGMPKERFSAEFPKEGPSILRIQQVVRGDSAAYFCASSPGTGTQGYTFGSGTRLTVV.

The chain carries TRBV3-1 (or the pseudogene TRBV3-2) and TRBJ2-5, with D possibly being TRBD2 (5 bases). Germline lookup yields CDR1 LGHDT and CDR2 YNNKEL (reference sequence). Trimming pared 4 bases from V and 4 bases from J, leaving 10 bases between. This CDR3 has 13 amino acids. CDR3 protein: CASSPRGLETQYF. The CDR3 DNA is TGTGCCAGCAGCCCTCGAGGGTTAGAGACCCAGTACTTC.

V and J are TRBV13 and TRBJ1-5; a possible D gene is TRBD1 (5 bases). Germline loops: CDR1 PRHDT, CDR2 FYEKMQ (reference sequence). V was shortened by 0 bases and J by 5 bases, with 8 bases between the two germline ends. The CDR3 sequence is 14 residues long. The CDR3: CASSLGGPDQPQHF. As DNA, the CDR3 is TGTGCCAGCAGCTTAGGGGGGCCCGATCAGCCCCAGCATTTT.

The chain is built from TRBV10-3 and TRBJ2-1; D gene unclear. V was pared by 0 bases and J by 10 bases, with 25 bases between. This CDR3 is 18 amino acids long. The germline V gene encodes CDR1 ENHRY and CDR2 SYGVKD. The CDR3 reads CAISESVGDRGSAREQFF. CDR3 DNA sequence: TGTGCCATCAGTGAGTCAGTTGGGGATCGTGGTTCTGCACGAGAGCAGTTCTTC.

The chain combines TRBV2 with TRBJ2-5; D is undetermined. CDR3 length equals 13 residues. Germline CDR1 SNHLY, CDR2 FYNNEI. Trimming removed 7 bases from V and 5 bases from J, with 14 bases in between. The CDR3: CASKQVPSETQYF. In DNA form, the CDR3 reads TGTGCCAGCAAGCAGGTACCGTCGGAGACCCAGTACTTC.

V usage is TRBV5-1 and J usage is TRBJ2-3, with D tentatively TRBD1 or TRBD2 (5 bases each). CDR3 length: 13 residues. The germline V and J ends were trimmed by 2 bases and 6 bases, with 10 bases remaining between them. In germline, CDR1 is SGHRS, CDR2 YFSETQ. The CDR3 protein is CASSLGTRDTQYF. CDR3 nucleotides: TGCGCCAGCAGCTTAGGGACCAGGGATACGCAGTATTTT.

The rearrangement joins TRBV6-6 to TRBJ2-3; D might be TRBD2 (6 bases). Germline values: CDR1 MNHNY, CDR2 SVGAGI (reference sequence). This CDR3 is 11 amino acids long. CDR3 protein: CGTGVADTQYF. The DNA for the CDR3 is TGTGGCACGGGGGTGGCAGATACGCAGTATTTT.